A selection of T cell receptor beta chains follows, all from one sample in a study of T cells after yellow fever vaccination. From the 5' RACE reads, TCRdb called clonotypes with MiXCR, one entry per CDR3 protein. The table records some 340,000 distinct CDR3 sequences, roughly 4.3% of them present only once. Sequenced here: PBMCs, sampled 5 days after the yellow fever booster vaccination. All receptors come from a young man who received the YFV17D yellow fever vaccine. Each CDR3 is given with its conserved first and last residue. D genes are given only for firm matches. For some rows the clone size is stated as once, few or many, or as a class when expanded; others skip it.

V gene	clone size	J gene	D gene	CDR3 DNA	CDR3 protein
TRBV18	many	TRBJ1-4	NA	TGTGCCAGCTCACTGCAGACCCTAGGAAGTGAAAAACTGTTTTTT	CASSLQTLGSEKLFF
TRBV6-5	many	TRBJ2-5	TRBD2	TGTGCCAGCAGTTCCGCGGGAGGGGTAGAGACCCAGTACTTC	CASSSAGGVETQYF
TRBV18	many	TRBJ1-6	NA	TGTGCCAGCTCACAGGAGGTGGGAAATTCACCCCTCCACTTT	CASSQEVGNSPLHF
TRBV7-6	few	TRBJ1-3	NA	TGTGCCAGCAGCCAACTGGACAGCTCTGGAAACACCATATATTTT	CASSQLDSSGNTIYF
TRBV5-1	many	TRBJ1-2	NA	TGCGCCAGCAGCGAACAGAACTATGGCTACACCTTC	CASSEQNYGYTF
TRBV5-1	many	TRBJ2-5	TRBD2	TGCGCCAGCACAGATCAGACTAGCGGGGGAGGGGAGACCCAGTACTTC	CASTDQTSGGGETQYF
TRBV19	few	TRBJ2-3	NA	TGTGCCAGTAGTATAGGAAGGGCGCAGTATTTT	CASSIGRAQYF
TRBV4-2	NA	TRBJ2-7	TRBD1	TGTGCCAGCAGCCAGCCAGGGGGCCACTACGAGCAGTACTTC	CASSQPGGHYEQYF
TRBV5-1	NA	TRBJ2-7	NA	TGCGCCAGCAGCTCGAGAGGACCGTTCTACGAGCAGTACTTC	CASSSRGPFYEQYF
TRBV29-1	NA	TRBJ1-1	NA	TGCAGCGTTGCAGGGTGGAACACTGAAGCTTTCTTT	CSVAGWNTEAFF
TRBV12-3/TRBV12-4	few	TRBJ2-7	TRBD1	TGTGCCAGCAGTCCTGGAGCGGACAGGTTCACCTACGAGCAGTACTTC	CASSPGADRFTYEQYF
TRBV10-3	many	TRBJ1-4	TRBD1	TGTGCCATCAGCAATTCCCAGACAGGGGAAAAACTGTTTTTT	CAISNSQTGEKLFF
TRBV7-9	few	TRBJ2-3	NA	TGTGCCAGCAGCTCGTCGGCACGGGATACGCAGTATTTT	CASSSSARDTQYF
TRBV29-1	many	TRBJ1-2	NA	TGCAGCGTTGAGTCAGACAACTATGGCTACACCTTC	CSVESDNYGYTF
TRBV6-5	few	TRBJ2-3	NA	TGTGCCAGCAGTACCCCCCTAGAAGCAGATACGCAGTATTTT	CASSTPLEADTQYF
TRBV12-3/TRBV12-4	few	TRBJ2-1	NA	TGTGCCACCGCGACCGGGACCAGACCCTCGGATGAGCAGTTCTTC	CATATGTRPSDEQFF
TRBV4-1	few	TRBJ2-6	TRBD2	TGCGCCAGCAGCCCCGGGAGGGCCTCTGGGGCCAACGTCCTGACTTTC	CASSPGRASGANVLTF
TRBV20-1	NA	TRBJ2-1	TRBD1	TGCAGTGCTACTGACAGGGACGCCTACAATGAGCAGTTCTTC	CSATDRDAYNEQFF
TRBV7-2	few	TRBJ2-5	NA	TGTGCCAGCAATAACGCGGGGAATATGCGGCGGGAGACCCAGTACTTC	CASNNAGNMRRETQYF
TRBV2	few	TRBJ1-2	NA	TGTGCCAGCAGTGACAGGGTCCATGGCTACACCTTC	CASSDRVHGYTF
TRBV24-1	many	TRBJ2-1	NA	TGTGCCACCAGTGATTACGCAGGAGTATACGAGCAGTTCTTC	CATSDYAGVYEQFF
TRBV25-1	many	TRBJ2-7	NA	TGTGCCAGCAGTGAATCGGATTGGCGTTACGAGCAGTACTTC	CASSESDWRYEQYF
TRBV20-1	NA	TRBJ2-1	NA	TGCAGTGTTTGGGGGCCACCTAGCTCCTACAATGAGCAGTTCTTC	CSVWGPPSSYNEQFF
TRBV20-1	NA	TRBJ1-5	NA	TGCAGTGCCAGGGAAGCAGATCAGCCCCAGCATTTT	CSAREADQPQHF
TRBV27	many	TRBJ1-6	NA	TGTGCCAGCAGGGGTGATTCACCCCTCCACTTT	CASRGDSPLHF